The 2 T cell receptor beta chains in this list originate from one sample, sequenced in a study of T cell responses to AZD1222 COVID-19 vaccine (dated by TCRdb to the early 2020s). Library construction relied on the immunoSEQ multiplex PCR assay. TCRdb stores this immuneACCESS table with in-frame sequences only. Part of the clones is absent; in the studies checked, under half of the shortfall reflects unresolved V genes, and no reason is known for the rest. A total of 55,000 to 65,000 clones appear in this sample, approximately 85% of them only once. The ten largest clones take up about 15% of the sample. In the paper's terms, the time point label means: baseline before first vaccination. Source: peripheral blood, taken on day 0 of AZD1222 vaccination. Receptor source: an adult in good health.

This chain links TRBV4-1 with TRBJ2-3; 7 bases map to TRBD2. J was trimmed by 1 base and V by 5 bases; bases with no gene match: 9. The CDR3 runs to 16 residues. The V gene's germline CDR1 is MGHRA and CDR2 YSYEKL. The CDR3 is CASSERVAGGTDTQYF. CDR3 sequence (DNA): TGCGCCAGCAGCGAGAGGGTGGCGGGGGGCACAGATACGCAGTATTTT.

This chain connects TRBV5-4 to TRBJ2-5; 8 bases agree with TRBD1. Germline V gene sequence: CDR1 SGHNT, CDR2 YYREEE (reference sequence). V was pared by 5 bases and J by 1 base, with 7 bases of the junction left unmatched. The CDR3 contains 15 residues. The CDR3 sequence: CASRLDRAVQETQYF. DNA of the CDR3: TGTGCCAGCAGGCTGGACAGGGCCGTCCAAGAGACCCAGTACTTC.